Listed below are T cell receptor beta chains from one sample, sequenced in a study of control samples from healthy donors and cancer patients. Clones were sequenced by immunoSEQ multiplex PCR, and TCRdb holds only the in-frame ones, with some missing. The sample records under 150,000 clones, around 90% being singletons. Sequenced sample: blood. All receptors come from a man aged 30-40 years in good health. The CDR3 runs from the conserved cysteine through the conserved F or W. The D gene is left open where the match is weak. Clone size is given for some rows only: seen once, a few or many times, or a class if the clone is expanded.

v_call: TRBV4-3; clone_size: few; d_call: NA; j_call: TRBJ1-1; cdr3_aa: CASSQEQTLGTEAFF; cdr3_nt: TGCGCCAGCAGCCAAGAACAGACCTTGGGCACTGAAGCTTTCTTT
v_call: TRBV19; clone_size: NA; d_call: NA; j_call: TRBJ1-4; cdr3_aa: CASSISQGVIRTNEKLFF; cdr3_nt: TGTGCCAGTAGTATCTCACAGGGCGTAATCAGGACTAATGAAAAACTGTTTTTT
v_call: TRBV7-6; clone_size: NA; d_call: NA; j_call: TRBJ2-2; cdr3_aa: CASSLFGQGSYTGELFF; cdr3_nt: TGTGCCAGCAGCTTATTCGGCCAGGGCAGTTACACCGGGGAGCTGTTTTTT
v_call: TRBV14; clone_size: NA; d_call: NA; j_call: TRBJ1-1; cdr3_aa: CASSQVRNMNTEAFF; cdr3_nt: TGTGCCAGCAGCCAAGTTCGGAACATGAACACTGAAGCTTTCTTT
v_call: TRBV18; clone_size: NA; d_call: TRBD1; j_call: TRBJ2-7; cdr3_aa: CASSPIPGQSSYEQYF; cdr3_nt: TGTGCCAGCTCACCAATTCCGGGACAGAGCTCCTACGAGCAGTACTTC
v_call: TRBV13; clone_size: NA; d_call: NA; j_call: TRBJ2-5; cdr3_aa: CASSLGYQETQYF; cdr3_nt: TGTGCCAGCAGCTTAGGTTACCAAGAGACCCAGTACTTC
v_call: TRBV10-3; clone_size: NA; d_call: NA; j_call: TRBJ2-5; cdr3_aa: CAISVSGLQETQYF; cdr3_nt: TGTGCCATCAGTGTCTCCGGCTTACAAGAGACCCAGTACTTC
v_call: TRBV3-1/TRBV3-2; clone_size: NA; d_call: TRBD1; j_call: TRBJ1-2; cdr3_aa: CASSHTGQGLYTF; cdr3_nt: TGTGCCAGCAGCCACACCGGACAGGGGTTGTACACCTTC
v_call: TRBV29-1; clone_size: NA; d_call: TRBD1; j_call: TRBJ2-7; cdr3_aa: CSVAGTGSSYEQYF; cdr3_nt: TGCAGCGTCGCCGGGACAGGGAGTTCCTACGAGCAGTACTTC
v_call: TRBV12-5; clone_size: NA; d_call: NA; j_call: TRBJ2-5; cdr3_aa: CASGPQEETQYF; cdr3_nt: TGTGCTAGTGGTCCCCAAGAAGAGACCCAGTACTTC
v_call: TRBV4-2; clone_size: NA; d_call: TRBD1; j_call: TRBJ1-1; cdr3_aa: CASSQDPGQGLNTEAFF; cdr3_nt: TGTGCCAGCAGCCAAGATCCGGGACAGGGTTTGAACACTGAAGCTTTCTTT
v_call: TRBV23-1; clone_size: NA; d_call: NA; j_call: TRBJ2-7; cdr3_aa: CASSLPGHGTYEQYF; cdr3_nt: TGCGCCAGCAGTCTTCCGGGACACGGGACCTACGAGCAGTACTTC
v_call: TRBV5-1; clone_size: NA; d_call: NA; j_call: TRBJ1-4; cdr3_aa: CASSLTPDEKLFF; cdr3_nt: TGCGCCAGCAGCCTAACGCCGGACGAAAAACTGTTTTTT
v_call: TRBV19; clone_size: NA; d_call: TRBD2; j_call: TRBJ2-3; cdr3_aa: CASSWQLAGAKDTQYF; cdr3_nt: TGTGCCAGTAGTTGGCAGCTAGCGGGAGCCAAAGATACGCAGTATTTT
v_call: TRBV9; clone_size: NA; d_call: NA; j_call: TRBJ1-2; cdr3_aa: CASSAPRGEGLMGGYTF; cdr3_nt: TGTGCCAGCAGCGCCCCCCGAGGGGAAGGCTTGATGGGTGGCTACACCTTC
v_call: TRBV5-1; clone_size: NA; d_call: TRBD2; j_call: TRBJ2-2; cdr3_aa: CASRFSGSTGELFF; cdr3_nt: TGCGCCAGCAGATTTAGCGGGAGTACCGGGGAGCTGTTTTTT
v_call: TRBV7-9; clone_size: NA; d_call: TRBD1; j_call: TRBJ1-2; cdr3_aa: CASSTPGQGHGYTF; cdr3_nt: TGTGCCAGCAGCACTCCCGGACAGGGACATGGCTACACCTTC
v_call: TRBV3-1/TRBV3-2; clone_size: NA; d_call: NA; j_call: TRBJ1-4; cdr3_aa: CASSQPYTAKGTPKDEKLFF; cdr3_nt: TGTGCCAGCAGCCAACCCTATACGGCGAAGGGAACGCCGAAGGATGAAAAACTGTTTTTT
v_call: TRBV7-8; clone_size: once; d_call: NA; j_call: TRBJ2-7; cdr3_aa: CASSLMGGPYHEQYF; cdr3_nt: TGTGCCAGCAGCTTAATGGGGGGTCCCTACCACGAGCAGTACTTC
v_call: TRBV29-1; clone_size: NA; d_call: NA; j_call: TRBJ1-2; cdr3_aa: CSVPVNYGYTF; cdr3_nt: TGCAGCGTTCCGGTAAACTATGGCTACACCTTC
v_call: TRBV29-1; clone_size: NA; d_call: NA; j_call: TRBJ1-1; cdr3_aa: CSVVRELNTEAFF; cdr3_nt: TGCAGCGTTGTAAGGGAACTGAACACTGAAGCTTTCTTT
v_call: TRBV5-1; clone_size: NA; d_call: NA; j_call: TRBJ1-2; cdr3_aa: CASGPPRGNYGYTF; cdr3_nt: TGCGCCAGCGGACCGCCCAGGGGCAACTATGGCTACACCTTC
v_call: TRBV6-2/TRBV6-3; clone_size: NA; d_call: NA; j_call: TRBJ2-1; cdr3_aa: CASSSGTSVVNEQFF; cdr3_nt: TGTGCCAGCAGTTCAGGGACTTCGGTTGTCAATGAGCAGTTCTTC
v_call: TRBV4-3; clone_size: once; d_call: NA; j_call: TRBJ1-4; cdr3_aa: CASSQDPATNEKLFF; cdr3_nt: TGCGCCAGCAGCCAAGATCCAGCAACTAATGAAAAACTGTTTTTT
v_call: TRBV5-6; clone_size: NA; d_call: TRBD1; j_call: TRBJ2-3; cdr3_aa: CASSGIQGVAQYF; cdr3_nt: TGTGCCAGCAGCGGGATACAGGGGGTTGCGCAGTATTTT
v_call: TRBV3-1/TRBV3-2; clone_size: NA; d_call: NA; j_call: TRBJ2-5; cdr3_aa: CASSQRNVANIETQYF; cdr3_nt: TGTGCCAGCAGCCAACGGAATGTTGCCAACATTGAGACCCAGTACTTC
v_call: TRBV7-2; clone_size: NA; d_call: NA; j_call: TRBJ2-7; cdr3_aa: CASSLGLRSYEQYF; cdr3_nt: TGTGCCAGCAGCTTAGGACTCCGCTCCTACGAGCAGTACTTC
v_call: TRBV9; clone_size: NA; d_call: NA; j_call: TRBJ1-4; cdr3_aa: CASLLPPSEGINEKLFF; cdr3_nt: TGTGCCAGCTTACTGCCGCCATCTGAGGGGATTAATGAAAAACTGTTTTTT
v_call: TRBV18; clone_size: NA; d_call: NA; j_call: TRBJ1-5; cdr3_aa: CASSPRQGYQPQHF; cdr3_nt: TGTGCCAGCTCACCTAGGCAGGGTTACCAGCCCCAGCATTTT
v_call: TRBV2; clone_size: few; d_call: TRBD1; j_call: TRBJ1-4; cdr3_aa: CASSDRGLPNEKLFF; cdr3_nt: TGTGCCAGCAGCGACAGGGGGCTGCCTAATGAAAAACTGTTTTTT
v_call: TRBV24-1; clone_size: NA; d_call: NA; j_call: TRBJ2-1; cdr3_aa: CATSDSAGRLHGEQFF; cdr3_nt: TGTGCCACCAGTGATTCCGCGGGTCGGCTGCACGGTGAGCAGTTCTTC
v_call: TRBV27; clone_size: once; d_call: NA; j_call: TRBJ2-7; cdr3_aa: CASSFRGEESFYEQYF; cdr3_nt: TGTGCCAGCAGTTTCAGGGGCGAGGAGTCTTTCTACGAGCAGTACTTC
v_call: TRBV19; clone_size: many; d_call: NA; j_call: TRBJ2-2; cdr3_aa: CASSGGRGHRGGTGELFF; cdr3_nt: TGTGCCAGTAGTGGGGGCCGCGGGCACCGGGGAGGCACCGGGGAGCTGTTTTTT
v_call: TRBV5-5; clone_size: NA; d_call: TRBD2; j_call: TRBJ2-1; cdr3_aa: CASSLVGRASGNEQFF; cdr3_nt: TGTGCCAGCAGCTTGGTAGGGCGGGCTAGCGGTAATGAGCAGTTCTTC
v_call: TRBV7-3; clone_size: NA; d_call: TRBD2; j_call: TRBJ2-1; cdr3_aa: CASSAGLAEYNEQFF; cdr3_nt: TGTGCCAGCAGCGCGGGACTAGCGGAATACAATGAGCAGTTCTTC
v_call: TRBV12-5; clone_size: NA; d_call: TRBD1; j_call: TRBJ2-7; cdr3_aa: CASGFTGQGGHSYEQYF; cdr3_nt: TGTGCTAGTGGTTTTACCGGACAGGGGGGCCACTCCTACGAGCAGTACTTC
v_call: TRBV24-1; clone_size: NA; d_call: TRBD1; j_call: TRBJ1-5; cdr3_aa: CATSVGGQARGNQPQHF; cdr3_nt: TGTGCCACCAGTGTAGGGGGACAGGCCCGTGGAAATCAGCCCCAGCATTTT
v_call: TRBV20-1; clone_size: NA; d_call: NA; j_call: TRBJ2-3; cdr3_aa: CSASSRRVEDTQYF; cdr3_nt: TGCAGTGCTAGTTCAAGGCGGGTGGAAGATACGCAGTATTTT
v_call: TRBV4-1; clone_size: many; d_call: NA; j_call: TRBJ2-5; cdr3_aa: CASSQALQETQYF; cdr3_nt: TGCGCCAGCAGCCAAGCCCTACAAGAGACCCAGTACTTC
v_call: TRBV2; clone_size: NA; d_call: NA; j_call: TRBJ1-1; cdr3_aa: CASNGPRTANTEAFF; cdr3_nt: TGTGCCAGCAACGGTCCCAGGACGGCGAACACTGAAGCTTTCTTT
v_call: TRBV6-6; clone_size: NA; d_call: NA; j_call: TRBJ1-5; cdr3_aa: CASSYSGGSGQPQHF; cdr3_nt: TGTGCCAGCAGTTACTCGGGGGGCTCGGGCCAGCCCCAGCATTTT
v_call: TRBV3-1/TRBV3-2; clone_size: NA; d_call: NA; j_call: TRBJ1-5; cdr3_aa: CASSQDFEGRNGSNQPQHF; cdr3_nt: TGTGCCAGCAGCCAAGATTTCGAGGGGAGGAACGGGAGCAATCAGCCCCAGCATTTT
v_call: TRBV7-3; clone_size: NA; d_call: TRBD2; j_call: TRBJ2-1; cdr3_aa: CASSPTPLADNEQFF; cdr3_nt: TGTGCCAGCAGCCCGACACCCCTAGCGGACAATGAGCAGTTCTTC